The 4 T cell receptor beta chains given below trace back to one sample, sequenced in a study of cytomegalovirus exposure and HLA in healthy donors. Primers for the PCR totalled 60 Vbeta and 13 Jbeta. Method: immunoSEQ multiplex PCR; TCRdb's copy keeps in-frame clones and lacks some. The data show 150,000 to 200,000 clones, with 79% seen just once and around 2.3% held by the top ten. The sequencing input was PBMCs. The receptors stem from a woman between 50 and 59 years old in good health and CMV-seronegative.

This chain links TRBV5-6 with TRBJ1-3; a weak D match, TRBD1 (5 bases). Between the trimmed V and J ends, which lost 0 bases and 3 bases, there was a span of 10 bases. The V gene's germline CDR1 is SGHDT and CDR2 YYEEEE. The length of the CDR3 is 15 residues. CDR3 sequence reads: CASSLGQNRGNTIYF. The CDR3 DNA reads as TGTGCCAGCAGCTTGGGACAGAACCGTGGAAACACCATATATTTT.

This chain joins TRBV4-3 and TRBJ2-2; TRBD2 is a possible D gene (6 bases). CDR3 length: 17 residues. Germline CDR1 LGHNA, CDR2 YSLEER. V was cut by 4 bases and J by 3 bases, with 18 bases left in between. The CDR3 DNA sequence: TGCGCCAGCAGCCCGACACCGGGACTCCCATACACCGGGGAGCTGTTTTTT. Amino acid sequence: CASSPTPGLPYTGELFF.

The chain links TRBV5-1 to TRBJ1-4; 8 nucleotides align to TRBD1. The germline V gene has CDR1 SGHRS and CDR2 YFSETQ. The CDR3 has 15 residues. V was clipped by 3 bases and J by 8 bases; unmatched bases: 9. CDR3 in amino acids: CASSSAGGLGEKLFF. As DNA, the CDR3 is TGCGCCAGCAGCTCTGCAGGGGGCCTGGGGGAAAAACTGTTTTTT.

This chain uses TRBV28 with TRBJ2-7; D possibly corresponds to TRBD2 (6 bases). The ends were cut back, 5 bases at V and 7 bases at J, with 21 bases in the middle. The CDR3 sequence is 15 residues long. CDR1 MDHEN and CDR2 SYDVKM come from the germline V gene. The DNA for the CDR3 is TGTGCCAGCAGTACCCCGGGACTGACCCCGTGGGAGCAGTACTTC. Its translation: CASSTPGLTPWEQYF.